These T cell receptor beta chains were read from a single sample in a study of neurological immune-mediated disorders. TCRdb re-called the 5' RACE reads through MiXCR, storing one row per CDR3 protein. The sample contains about 16,000 distinct CDR3 sequences, 14% to 15% of which appear only once. Sequencing was carried out using PBMCs. These receptors were collected from a man in his 60s with HTLV-1-associated myelopathy (HAM/TSP). Both conserved end residues are trimmed from each CDR3. D genes are given only for firm matches. Size is stated for part of the rows, as once, few or many counts, or as a class when the clone is expanded.

d_gene	v_gene	j_gene	abundance	CDR3aa
.	TRBV20-1	TRBJ1-2	.	SAKTADYGYT
.	TRBV7-2	TRBJ2-1	large	ASSINEQF
.	TRBV11-2	TRBJ2-7	many	ASSFSRGAYEQY
.	TRBV20-1	TRBJ2-7	.	SARGPKGEQY
.	TRBV4-1	TRBJ1-2	many	ASSPSPWRNYGYT
.	TRBV3-1	TRBJ2-3	many	ASSPTGRADTQY
.	TRBV5-1	TRBJ1-1	.	ASSFYICSARAGGADTEAF
.	TRBV28	TRBJ2-2	many	ASSLYSGANTGELF
.	TRBV7-9	TRBJ1-3	.	ASTPSGNTIY
TRBD1	TRBV7-9	TRBJ2-4	many	ASSSDRARNIQY
.	TRBV20-1	TRBJ2-7	.	SARVFACSYEQY
.	TRBV7-2	TRBJ1-1	many	ASSSRGGRGATEAF
.	TRBV7-2	TRBJ1-6	many	ASSFQGANSPLH